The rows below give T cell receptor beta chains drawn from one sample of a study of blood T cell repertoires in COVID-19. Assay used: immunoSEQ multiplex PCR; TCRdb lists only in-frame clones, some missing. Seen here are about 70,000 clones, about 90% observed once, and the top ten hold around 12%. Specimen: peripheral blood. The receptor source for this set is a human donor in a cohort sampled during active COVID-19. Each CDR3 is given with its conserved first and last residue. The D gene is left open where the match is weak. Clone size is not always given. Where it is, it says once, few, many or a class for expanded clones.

CASSMSVVETQYF TGTGCCAGTAGTATGTCGGTCGTAGAGACCCAGTACTTC TRBJ2-5 NA TRBV19 NA
CASSVAGGSLYEQYF TGTGCCAGCAGCGTAGCGGGGGGGTCGCTCTACGAGCAGTACTTC TRBJ2-7 NA TRBV9 TRBD2
CAWRTRPPQRGGPSYEQYF TGTGCCTGGAGGACAAGGCCCCCCCAGCGGGGGGGGCCCTCCTACGAGCAGTACTTC TRBJ2-7 NA TRBV30 TRBD2
CASSRGGQPQHF TGTGCCAGCAGCAGGGGAGGGCAGCCCCAGCATTTT TRBJ1-5 few TRBV7-9 NA
CAIGGQLDSGNTIYF TGTGCCATCGGGGGCCAACTCGACTCTGGAAACACCATATATTTT TRBJ1-3 NA TRBV10-3 NA
CAISEGTSGYEQYF TGTGCCATCAGTGAGGGGACTAGCGGCTACGAGCAGTACTTC TRBJ2-7 NA TRBV10-3 TRBD2
CAIRTGGNSPLHF TGTGCCATCCGGACAGGGGGCAATTCACCCCTCCACTTT TRBJ1-6 NA TRBV10-3 TRBD1
CSVGERGLGETQYF TGCAGCGTTGGTGAGCGGGGGTTAGGGGAGACCCAGTACTTC TRBJ2-5 NA TRBV29-1 TRBD2
CASVTVPYEQYF TGTGCCAGCGTGACAGTCCCCTACGAGCAGTACTTC TRBJ2-7 NA TRBV6-4 NA
CASSQARRGGTGELFF TGCGCCAGCAGCCAAGCCCGGCGGGGGGGCACCGGGGAGCTGTTTTTT TRBJ2-2 NA TRBV4-3 TRBD2